A single sample is the source of the 26 T cell receptor beta chains below, sequenced in a study of cytomegalovirus exposure and HLA in healthy donors. PCR involved 60 Vbeta and 13 Jbeta primers. Repertoires were generated with immunoSEQ multiplex PCR, while TCRdb's copy carries only in-frame clones and drops some. The data contain some 200,000 clones, 82% of them singletons. Sequencing used PBMCs. The receptors come from a boy between 2 and 10 years old in good health and CMV-seronegative.

The sample holds a few counts of this clone. The chain combines TRBV7-3 with TRBJ1-1; tentatively, D is TRBD1 (5 bases). CDR3 size: 13 residues. CDR1 and CDR2 from the germline V gene are SGHTA and FQGTGA. V lost 1 base and J lost 3, with 6 bases in between. CDR3 amino acids: CASSLKGDTEAFF. In DNA, the CDR3 is TGTGCCAGCAGCTTAAAAGGGGACACTGAAGCTTTCTTT.

V usage is TRBV7-2 and J usage is TRBJ2-7, with 7 bases fitting TRBD1. V lost 4 bases, J lost 2 bases, and 2 bases stayed unmatched. The V gene's germline CDR1 is SGHTA and CDR2 FQGNSA. This CDR3 is 13 amino acids long. CDR3 bases: TGTGCCAGCAGCTGGGGACAGACCTACGAGCAGTACTTC. Protein sequence: CASSWGQTYEQYF.

The chain couples TRBV5-6 to TRBJ2-7; 12 bases line up with TRBD1. J gave up 5 bases and V 2 bases, and 2 bases lay outside the gene matches. CDR3 size: 14 residues. The V gene's germline CDR1 is SGHDT and CDR2 YYEEEE. Here the CDR3 reads CASSLGTGGDEQYF. As DNA, the CDR3 is TGTGCCAGCAGCTTAGGGACAGGGGGCGACGAGCAGTACTTC.

This clone was detected a few times. This rearrangement joins TRBV6-5 to TRBJ2-6, with a weak D call TRBD2 (6 bases). Between the trimmed V and J ends, which lost 4 bases and 0 bases, there was a span of 10 bases. In germline, CDR1 is MNHEY, CDR2 SVGAGI. The CDR3 is 16 amino acids. CDR3 sequence: CASSSADYSGANVLTF. CDR3 sequence (DNA): TGTGCCAGCAGTTCAGCGGACTACTCTGGGGCCAACGTCCTGACTTTC.

This clone appeared once. The chain has TRBV4-3 and TRBJ2-2; 8 bases map to TRBD2. J gave up 2 bases and V 1 base, and 9 bases lay outside the gene matches. The CDR3 sequence is 18 residues long. Germline V gene sequence: CDR1 LGHNA, CDR2 YSLEER. The CDR3 nucleotides are TGCGCCAGCAGCCAAGCATGGGGAGCGGGGGACAACACCGGGGAGCTGTTTTTT. Residues: CASSQAWGAGDNTGELFF.

CDR3 amino acids: CASSPRTGNNYGYTF. The CDR3, as DNA: TGTGCCAGCTCACCACGGACAGGGAATAACTATGGCTACACCTTC. This rearrangement joins TRBV18 to TRBJ1-2, with TRBD1 matching 8 bases. The CDR3 has 15 residues. V shed 1 base, J shed 1 base, and the junction held 2 bases outside the gene matches. Germline CDR1 reads KGHSH; CDR2 reads LQKENI.

The chain has TRBV20-1 and TRBJ1-5; D remains unclear. The CDR3 length is 11 residues. Trimming took off 3 bases at V and 6 bases at J, with 6 bases between the two ends. The germline V gene has CDR1 DFQATT and CDR2 SNEGSKA (reference sequence). The CDR3 here is CSARSGQPQHF. CDR3 nucleotide sequence: TGCAGTGCTAGGTCCGGTCAGCCCCAGCATTTT.

This chain uses TRBV5-6 with TRBJ1-6, with 10 bases identical to TRBD1. Germline lookup yields CDR1 SGHDT and CDR2 YYEEEE. The junction had 12 bases not matched to a gene; V was cut back by 0 bases and J by 9 bases. This CDR3 comprises 18 residues. In DNA, the CDR3 is TGTGCCAGCAGCTTGGACGACCGGGACAGGGGTGTGTTTTCACCCCTCCACTTT. It yields the protein CASSLDDRDRGVFSPLHF. The full variable domain, rest sourced from reference TRBV5-6 and TRBJ1-6, is DAGVTQSPTHLIKTRGQQVTLRCSPKSGHDTVSWYQQALGQGPQFIFQYYEEEERQRGNFPDRFSGHQFPNYSSELNVNALLLGDSALYLCASSLDDRDRGVFSPLHFGNGTRLTVT.

The CDR3 is CASSLVTGFTDTQYF. The CDR3 nucleotides read TGTGCCAGCAGCTTAGTCACAGGGTTCACAGATACGCAGTATTTT. The genes are TRBV7-2 and TRBJ2-3, with TRBD1 as a possible D gene (6 bases). The V and J ends lost 1 base and 2 bases respectively, with 10 bases between them. The CDR3 has 15 residues. CDR1 SGHTA and CDR2 FQGNSA come from the germline V gene.

The rearrangement joins TRBV7-9 to TRBJ1-3; perhaps TRBD1 as D (5 bases). The CDR3 spans 15 residues. CDR1 SEHNR and CDR2 FQNEAQ come from the germline V gene (reference sequence). V gave up 1 base and J gave up 3 bases, with 10 bases separating them. The CDR3 here is CASSLESGLGNTIYF. The CDR3 DNA sequence: TGTGCCAGCAGCTTAGAATCAGGGCTTGGAAACACCATATATTTT.

V is TRBV5-1 and J is TRBJ2-1; 10 nucleotides align to TRBD2. Germline V lookup: CDR1 SGHRS, CDR2 YFSETQ. The CDR3 loop spans 15 amino acids. Trimming cost V 0 bases and J 9 bases; bases outside gene matches: 6. The CDR3 region has the DNA TGCGCCAGCAGCTTGGGAGTAGCGGGGGGCATTGAGCAGTTCTTC. Encoded protein: CASSLGVAGGIEQFF.

This clone occurred a few times. J is TRBJ1-5 and V is TRBV6-1; D unresolved. This CDR3 comprises 14 residues. The germline V gene has CDR1 MNHNS and CDR2 SASEGT. V was clipped by 4 bases and J by 4 bases, with 11 bases between them. DNA for the CDR3: TGTGCCAGCAGTGGGGCGATTCCGAATCAGCCCCAGCATTTT. Its translation: CASSGAIPNQPQHF.

This clone has more than one count but fewer than ten. One junction end disagrees with the germline gene, perhaps due to a read error. The chain uses TRBV7-7 and TRBJ1-6, with 8 bases matching TRBD1. Germline V gene data show CDR1 as SSHAT and CDR2 as FNYEAQ (reference sequence). The CDR3 has 21 amino acids. CDR3 sequence reads: CASSQSLLGHRGESYNSPLHF. The CDR3 nucleotides read TGTGCTAGCAGCCAATCCTTGCTAGGACACAGGGGGGAATCCTATAATTCACCCCTCCACTTT.

The rearrangement joins TRBV19 to TRBJ1-2, with 8 bases matching TRBD1. Losses at the gene ends were 5 bases for V and 4 bases for J; bases not matched to a gene: 3. The CDR3 loop spans 13 amino acids. CDR1 LNHDA and CDR2 SQIVND come from the germline V gene (reference sequence). This CDR3 reads CASSDTGGYGYTF. CDR3 coding DNA: TGTGCCAGTAGTGATACAGGGGGCTATGGCTACACCTTC.

The genes are TRBV19 and TRBJ2-7; 8 bases agree with TRBD1. With V trimmed by 2 bases and J by 5 bases, 8 bases remained unmatched. Germline loops: CDR1 LNHDA, CDR2 SQIVND (reference sequence). The CDR3 is made up of 15 amino acids. CDR3 protein: CASSITDREVHEQYF. CDR3 DNA: TGTGCCAGTAGTATAACGGACAGGGAGGTCCACGAGCAGTACTTC.

The V and J genes are TRBV19 and TRBJ2-3, with 8 bases aligning to TRBD1. After removal of 10 bases from V and 0 bases from J, the junction contained 6 bases not matched to a gene. Germline CDR1 LNHDA, CDR2 SQIVND (reference sequence). The CDR3 has 14 residues. DNA for the CDR3: TGTGCCACTTCGGGACAGGCTAGCACAGATACGCAGTATTTT. This sequence encodes CATSGQASTDTQYF. The variable domain in full, with the rest retrieved from reference TRBV19 and TRBJ2-3, is DGGITQSPKYLFRKEGQNVTLSCEQNLNHDAMYWYRQDPGQGLRLIYYSQIVNDFQKGDIAEGYSVSREKKESFPLTVTSAQKNPTAFYLCATSGQASTDTQYFGPGTRLTVL.

The chain uses TRBV5-4 and TRBJ1-2; 7 bases align to TRBD1. Germline loops: CDR1 SGHNT, CDR2 YYREEE (reference sequence). V lost 5 bases, J lost 0 bases, and 7 bases stayed unmatched. The CDR3 extends over 15 amino acids. The CDR3 nucleotides are TGTGCCAGCAGGCCGGGACAGCAAGCTAACTATGGCTACACCTTC. Translated, it gives CASRPGQQANYGYTF.

The genes are TRBV5-4 and TRBJ2-3; 8 nucleotides line up with TRBD1. Germline assignment: CDR1 SGHNT and CDR2 YYREEE (reference sequence). V lost 4 bases to trimming and J lost 2 bases; unmatched junction nucleotides: 12. The CDR3 consists of 17 residues. CDR3 protein: CASSPLGQGGFTDTQYF. CDR3 DNA sequence: TGTGCCAGCAGCCCCCTCGGACAGGGAGGTTTCACAGATACGCAGTATTTT. Complete variable domain (other parts from reference TRBV5-4 and TRBJ2-3): ETGVTQSPTHLIKTRGQQVTLRCSSQSGHNTVSWYQQALGQGPQFIFQYYREEENGRGNFPPRFSGLQFPNYSSELNVNALELDDSALYLCASSPLGQGGFTDTQYFGPGTRLTVL.

This clone was seen a few times. The rearrangement joins TRBV27 to TRBJ1-2; perhaps TRBD1 as D (6 bases). The CDR3 spans 17 residues. Trimming took off 5 bases at V and 0 bases at J, with 19 bases between the two ends. From germline, CDR1 is MNHEY and CDR2 SMNVEV (reference sequence). CDR3 protein: CASSPYQGLMANYGYTF. The CDR3 DNA follows: TGTGCCAGCAGTCCGTACCAGGGGTTGATGGCTAACTATGGCTACACCTTC.

The rearrangement joins TRBV19 to TRBJ1-1; D ambiguous. Germline values: CDR1 LNHDA, CDR2 SQIVND (reference sequence). Trimming cost V 9 bases and J 5 bases, with 16 bases left between them. The CDR3 sequence is 13 residues long. CDR3 sequence (DNA): TGTGCCAGCAGAACCCATGGCGGTACTGAAGCTTTCTTT. Residues: CASRTHGGTEAFF.

The chain is built from TRBV2 and TRBJ2-1; 10 bases are shared with TRBD2. The V gene's germline CDR1 is SNHLY and CDR2 FYNNEI. V shed 5 bases, J shed 10 bases, and the junction held 8 bases outside the gene matches. CDR3 length: 14 amino acids. This chain's CDR3 is CASSSLAGAGEQFF. The CDR3 coding sequence is TGTGCCAGCAGTTCGCTAGCGGGGGCGGGGGAGCAGTTCTTC.

V usage is TRBV7-2 and J usage is TRBJ1-1; D is unresolved. Trimming stripped 5 bases from V and 7 bases from J, with 14 bases between. This CDR3 is built from 13 residues. Germline V gives CDR1 SGHTA, CDR2 FQGNSA. The CDR3 region has the DNA TGTGCCAGCAGCGCTTTTACGGGGTATGAAGCTTTCTTT. Protein: CASSAFTGYEAFF.

As DNA, the CDR3 is TGTGCCAGCAGCGTATCCAGGGGTTCCTACAATGAGCAGTTCTTC. Translation gives CASSVSRGSYNEQFF. J is TRBJ2-1 and V is TRBV9, with D tentatively TRBD1 (6 bases). This CDR3 has 15 residues. The V and J ends lost 1 base and 1 base respectively, with 9 bases between them. Per the germline V gene, CDR1 is SGDLS and CDR2 is YYNGEE.

The V and J genes are TRBV7-2 and TRBJ2-3; possibly TRBD1 for D (6 bases). Germline CDR1 SGHTA, CDR2 FQGNSA. Deletions cut 3 bases from V and 6 bases from J, with 10 bases between. The CDR3 spans 13 residues. CDR3 sequence (DNA): TGTGCCAGCAGCTTGAGCCAGGGGGATACGCAGTATTTT. Amino acid sequence: CASSLSQGDTQYF.

This clone has only one observation. The chain joins TRBV5-1 to TRBJ2-1; 11 bases are a match to TRBD2. The V gene end was trimmed by 5 bases and the J gene end by 5 bases; junction bases not matched to a gene: 6. The germline V gene encodes CDR1 SGHRS and CDR2 YFSETQ. There are 15 residues in the CDR3. CDR3 DNA sequence: TGCGCCAGCAGACCGGGGACTAGCGGAGACAATGAGCAGTTCTTC. Translation: CASRPGTSGDNEQFF. Variable domain in full (rest from reference TRBV5-1 and TRBJ2-1): KAGVTQTPRYLIKTRGQQVTLSCSPISGHRSVSWYQQTPGQGLQFLFEYFSETQRNKGNFPGRFSGRQFSNSRSEMNVSTLELGDSALYLCASRPGTSGDNEQFFGPGTRLTVL.

This clone has a handful of counts. This sequence joins TRBV7-2 and TRBJ1-1; 7 bases are shared with TRBD1. V was pared by 6 bases and J by 6 bases, with 10 bases of the junction left unmatched. Germline V lookup: CDR1 SGHTA, CDR2 FQGNSA. The CDR3 has 14 residues. The CDR3 DNA reads as TGTGCCAGCAGTCAAAACAGGGGTGCTGCTGAAGCTTTCTTT. Its translation is CASSQNRGAAEAFF.